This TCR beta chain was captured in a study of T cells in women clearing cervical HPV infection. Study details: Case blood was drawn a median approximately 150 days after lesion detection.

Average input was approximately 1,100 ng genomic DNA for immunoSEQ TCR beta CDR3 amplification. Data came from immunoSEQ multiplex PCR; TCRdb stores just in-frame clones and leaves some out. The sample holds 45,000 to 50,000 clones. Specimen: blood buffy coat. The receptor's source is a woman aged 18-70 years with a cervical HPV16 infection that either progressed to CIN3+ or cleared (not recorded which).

CDR3 sequence: CSARYPGQGDGYTF. The CDR3 bases that were read are TGCAGTGCTAGATACCCCGGACAGGGGGATGGC. The chain is built from TRBV20-1 and TRBJ1-2; TRBD1 matches 10 bases. The observed sequence ends 3 residues before the CDR3 terminus, with the missing tail filled in from the germline J gene. After removal of 2 bases from V and 6 bases from J, the junction contained 6 bases not matched to a gene. CDR1 and CDR2 from the germline V gene are DFQATT and SNEGSKA (reference sequence). The CDR3 totals 14 residues.